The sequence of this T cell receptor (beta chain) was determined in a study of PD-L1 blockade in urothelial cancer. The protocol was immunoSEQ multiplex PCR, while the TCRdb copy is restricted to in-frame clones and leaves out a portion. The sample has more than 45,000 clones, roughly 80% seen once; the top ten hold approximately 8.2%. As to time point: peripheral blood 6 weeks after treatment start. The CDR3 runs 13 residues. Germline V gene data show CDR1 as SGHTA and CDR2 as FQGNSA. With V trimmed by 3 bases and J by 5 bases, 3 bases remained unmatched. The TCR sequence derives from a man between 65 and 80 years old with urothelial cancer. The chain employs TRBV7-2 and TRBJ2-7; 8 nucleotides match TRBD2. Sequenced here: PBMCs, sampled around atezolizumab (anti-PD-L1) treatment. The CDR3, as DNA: TGTGCCAGCAGCTTTCGGGAGGGGGACGAGCAGTACTTC. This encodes CASSFREGDEQYF.